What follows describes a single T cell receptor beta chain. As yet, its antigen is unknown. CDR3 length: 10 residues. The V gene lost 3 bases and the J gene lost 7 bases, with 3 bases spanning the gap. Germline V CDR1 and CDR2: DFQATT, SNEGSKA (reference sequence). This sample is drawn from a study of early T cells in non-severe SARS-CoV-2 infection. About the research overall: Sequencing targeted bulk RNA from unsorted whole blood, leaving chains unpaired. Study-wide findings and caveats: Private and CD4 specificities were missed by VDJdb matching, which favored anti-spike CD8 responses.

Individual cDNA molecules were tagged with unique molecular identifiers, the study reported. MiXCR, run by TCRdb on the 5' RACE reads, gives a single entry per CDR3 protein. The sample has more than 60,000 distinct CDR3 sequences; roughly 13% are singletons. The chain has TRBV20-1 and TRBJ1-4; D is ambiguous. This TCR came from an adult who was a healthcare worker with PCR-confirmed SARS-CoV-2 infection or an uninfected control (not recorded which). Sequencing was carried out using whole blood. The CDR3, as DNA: TGCAGTGCTAGTGGTGAAAAACTGTTTTTT. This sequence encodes CSASGEKLFF.